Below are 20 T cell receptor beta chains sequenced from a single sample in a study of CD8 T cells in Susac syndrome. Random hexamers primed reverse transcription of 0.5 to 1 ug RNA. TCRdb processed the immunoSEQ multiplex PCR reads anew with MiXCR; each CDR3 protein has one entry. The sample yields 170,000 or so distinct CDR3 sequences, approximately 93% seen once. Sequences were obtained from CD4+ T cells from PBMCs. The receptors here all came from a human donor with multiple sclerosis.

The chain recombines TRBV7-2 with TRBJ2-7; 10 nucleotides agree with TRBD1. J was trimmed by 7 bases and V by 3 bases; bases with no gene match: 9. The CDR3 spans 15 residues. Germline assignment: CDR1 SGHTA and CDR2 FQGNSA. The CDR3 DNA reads TGTGCCAGCAGCTTCACCGTGACAGGGGGCCTAGAGCAGTACTTC. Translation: CASSFTVTGGLEQYF.

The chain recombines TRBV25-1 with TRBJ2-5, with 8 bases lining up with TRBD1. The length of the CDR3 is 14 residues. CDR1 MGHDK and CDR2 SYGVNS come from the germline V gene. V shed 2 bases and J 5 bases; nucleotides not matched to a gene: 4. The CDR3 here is CASSEQGARETQYF. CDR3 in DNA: TGTGCCAGCAGTGAACAGGGGGCTAGGGAGACCCAGTACTTC. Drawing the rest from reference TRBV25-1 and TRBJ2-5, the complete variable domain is EADIYQTPRYLVIGTGKKITLECSQTMGHDKMYWYQQDPGMELHLIHYSYGVNSTEKGDLSSESTVSRIRTEHFPLTLESARPSHTSQYLCASSEQGARETQYFGPGTRLLVL.

CDR3 protein: CASSFEGGPGGTQYF. The CDR3 DNA reads TGTGCCAGCAGCTTCGAAGGGGGCCCGGGGGGGACCCAGTACTTC. The chain carries TRBV9 and TRBJ2-5, with D perhaps being TRBD1 or TRBD2 (7 bases each). Germline V lookup: CDR1 SGDLS, CDR2 YYNGEE. Trimming took off 4 bases at V and 7 bases at J, with 20 bases between the two ends. This CDR3 region has 15 residues.

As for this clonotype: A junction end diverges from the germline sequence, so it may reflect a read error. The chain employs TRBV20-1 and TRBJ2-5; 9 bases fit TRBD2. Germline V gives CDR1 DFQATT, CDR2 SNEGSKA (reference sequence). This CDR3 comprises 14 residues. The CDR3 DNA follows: TGCAGTATGACTATGGGACTAGCCCAAGAAACCCAGTACTTC. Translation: CSMTMGLAQETQYF.

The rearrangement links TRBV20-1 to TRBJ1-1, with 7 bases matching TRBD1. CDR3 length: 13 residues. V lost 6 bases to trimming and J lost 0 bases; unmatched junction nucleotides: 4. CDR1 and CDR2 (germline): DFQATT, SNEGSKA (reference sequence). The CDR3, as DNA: TGCAGTGCCAAGGACAGGATGAACACTGAAGCTTTCTTT. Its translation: CSAKDRMNTEAFF.

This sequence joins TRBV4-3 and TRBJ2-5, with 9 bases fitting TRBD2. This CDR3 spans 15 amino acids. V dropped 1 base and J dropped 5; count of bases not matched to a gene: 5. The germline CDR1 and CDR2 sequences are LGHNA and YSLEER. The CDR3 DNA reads TGCGCCAGCAGCCAAGGGCGGGGGGGGCGGGAGACCCAGTACTTC. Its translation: CASSQGRGGRETQYF.

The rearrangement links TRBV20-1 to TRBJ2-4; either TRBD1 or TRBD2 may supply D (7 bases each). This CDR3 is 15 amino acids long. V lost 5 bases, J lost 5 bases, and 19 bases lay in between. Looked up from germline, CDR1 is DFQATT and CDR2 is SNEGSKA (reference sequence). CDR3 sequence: CSARGEGAGQNIQYF. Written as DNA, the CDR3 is TGCAGTGCTCGGGGGGAGGGGGCTGGGCAAAACATTCAGTACTTC.

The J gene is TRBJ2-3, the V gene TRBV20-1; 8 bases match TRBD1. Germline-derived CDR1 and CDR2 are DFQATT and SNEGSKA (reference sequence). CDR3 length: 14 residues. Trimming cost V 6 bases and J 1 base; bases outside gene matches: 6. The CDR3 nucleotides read TGCAGTGCCCAGACAGGGGTTGGCACAGATACGCAGTATTTT. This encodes CSAQTGVGTDTQYF.

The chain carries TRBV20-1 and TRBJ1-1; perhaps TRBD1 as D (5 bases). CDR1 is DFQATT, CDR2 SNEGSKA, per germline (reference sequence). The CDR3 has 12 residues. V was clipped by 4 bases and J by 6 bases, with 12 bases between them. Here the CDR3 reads CSAIMGTAEAFF. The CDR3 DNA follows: TGCAGTGCTATCATGGGGACGGCTGAAGCTTTCTTT.

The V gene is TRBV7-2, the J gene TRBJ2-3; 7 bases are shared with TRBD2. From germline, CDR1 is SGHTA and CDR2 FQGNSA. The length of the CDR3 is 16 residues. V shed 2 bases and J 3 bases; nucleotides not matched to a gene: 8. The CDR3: CASSLNGRGWTDTQYF. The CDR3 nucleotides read TGTGCCAGCAGCTTAAACGGGCGGGGGTGGACAGATACGCAGTATTTT.

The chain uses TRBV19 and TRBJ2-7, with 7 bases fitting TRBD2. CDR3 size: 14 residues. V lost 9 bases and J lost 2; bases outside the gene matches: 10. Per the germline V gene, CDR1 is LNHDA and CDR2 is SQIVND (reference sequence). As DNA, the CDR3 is TGTGCCAGCCAGACTAAGCGGGAACCCTACGAGCAGTACTTC. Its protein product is CASQTKREPYEQYF.

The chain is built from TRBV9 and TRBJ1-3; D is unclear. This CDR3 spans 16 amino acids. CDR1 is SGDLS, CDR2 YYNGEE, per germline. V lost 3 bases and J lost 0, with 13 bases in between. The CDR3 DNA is TGTGCCAGCAGCGCATTAGGGCTCCTCTCTGGAAACACCATATATTTT. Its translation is CASSALGLLSGNTIYF.

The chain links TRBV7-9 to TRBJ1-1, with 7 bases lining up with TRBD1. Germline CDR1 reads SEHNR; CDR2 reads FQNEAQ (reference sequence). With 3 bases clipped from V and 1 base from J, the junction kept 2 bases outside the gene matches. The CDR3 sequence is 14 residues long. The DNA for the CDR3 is TGTGCCAGCAGCTTCAACAGGGGGAACACTGAAGCTTTCTTT. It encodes CASSFNRGNTEAFF.

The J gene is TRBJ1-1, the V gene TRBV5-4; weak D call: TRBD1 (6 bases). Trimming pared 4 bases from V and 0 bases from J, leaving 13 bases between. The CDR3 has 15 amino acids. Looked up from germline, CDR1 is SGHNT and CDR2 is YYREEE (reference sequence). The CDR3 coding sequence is TGTGCCAGCAGCGCTCCGGGACACATGAACACTGAAGCTTTCTTT. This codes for CASSAPGHMNTEAFF.

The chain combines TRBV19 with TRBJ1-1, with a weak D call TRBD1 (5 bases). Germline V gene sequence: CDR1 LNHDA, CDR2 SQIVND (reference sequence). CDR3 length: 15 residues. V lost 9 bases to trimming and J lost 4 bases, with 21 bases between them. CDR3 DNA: TGTGCCAGCATCAGGGCAGACTTCTGGAGCACTGAAGCTTTCTTT. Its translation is CASIRADFWSTEAFF.

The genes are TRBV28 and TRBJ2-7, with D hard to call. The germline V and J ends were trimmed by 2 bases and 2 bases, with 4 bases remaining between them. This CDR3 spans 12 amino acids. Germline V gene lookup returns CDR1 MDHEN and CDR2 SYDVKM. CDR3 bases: TGTGCCAGCAGTTTAAAAACCTACGAGCAGTACTTC. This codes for CASSLKTYEQYF.

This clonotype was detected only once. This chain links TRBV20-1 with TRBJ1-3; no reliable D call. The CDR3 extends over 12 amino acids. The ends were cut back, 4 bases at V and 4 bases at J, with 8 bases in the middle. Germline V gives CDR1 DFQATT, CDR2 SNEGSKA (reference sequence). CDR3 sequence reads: CSAKSGGNTIYF. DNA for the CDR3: TGCAGTGCTAAGTCTGGGGGAAACACCATATATTTT.

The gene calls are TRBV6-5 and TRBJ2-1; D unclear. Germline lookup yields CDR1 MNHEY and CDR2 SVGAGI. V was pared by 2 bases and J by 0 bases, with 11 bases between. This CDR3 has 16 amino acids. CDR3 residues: CASSYALMSSYNEQFF. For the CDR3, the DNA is TGTGCCAGCAGTTACGCCCTGATGAGCTCCTACAATGAGCAGTTCTTC.

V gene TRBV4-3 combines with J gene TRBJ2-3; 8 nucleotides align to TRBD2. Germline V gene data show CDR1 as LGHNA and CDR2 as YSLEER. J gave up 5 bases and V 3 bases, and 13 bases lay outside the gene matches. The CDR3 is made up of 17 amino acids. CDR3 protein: CASSQLSSAGGGDTQYF. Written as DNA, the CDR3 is TGCGCCAGCAGCCAGCTGTCCTCGGCGGGAGGAGGAGATACGCAGTATTTT.

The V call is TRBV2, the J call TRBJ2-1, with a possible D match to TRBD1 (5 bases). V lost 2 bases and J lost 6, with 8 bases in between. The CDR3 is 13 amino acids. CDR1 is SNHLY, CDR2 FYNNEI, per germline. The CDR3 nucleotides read TGTGCCAGCAGTGAATTGGGGCCCAATGAGCAGTTCTTC. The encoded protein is CASSELGPNEQFF.